By proportion, the clone carrying this T cell receptor beta chain is medium-sized. Its antigen is unknown. Trimming removed 2 bases from V and 5 bases from J, with 5 bases in between. The CDR3 sequence is 12 residues long. Germline loops: CDR1 SGHTA, CDR2 FQGNSA. These data are taken from a study of prognosis after radiotherapy for stage I lung cancer. Study context: Seven patients had squamous cell carcinoma and over ten had adenocarcinoma.

At both of two time points, around 5.6 milliliters of peripheral blood were drawn. Broader study findings: Reportedly, TRBV and TRBJ gene usage differed by presence of metastases in patients.

TCR beta CDR3 was amplified from genomic DNA by two-round multiplex PCR. Primers specific to each TRBV and TRBJ gene drove first-round PCR. Each CDR3 protein gets one entry after TCRdb re-called the multiplex PCR reads with MiXCR. The sample yields fewer than 65,000 distinct CDR3 sequences, roughly 35% seen once. The clonotype was recovered from a donor of 50 years or more with non-small cell lung cancer. This sequence joins TRBV7-2 and TRBJ2-3, with D perhaps matching TRBD1 (5 bases). The specimen was PBMCs, collected before or after stereotactic body radiation therapy (not recorded which). In nucleotides, the CDR3 is TGTGCCAGCAGCTTACAGGGAGATACGCAGTATTTT. Amino acids: CASSLQGDTQYF. Complete variable domain (other parts from reference TRBV7-2 and TRBJ2-3): GAGVSQSPSNKVTEKGKDVELRCDPISGHTALYWYRQSLGQGLEFLIYFQGNSAPDKSGLPSDRFSAERTGGSVSTLTIQRTQQEDSAVYLCASSLQGDTQYFGPGTRLTVL.